These 7 T cell receptor beta chains came from one sample sequenced in a study of cytomegalovirus exposure and HLA in healthy donors. Both 60 Vbeta primers and 13 Jbeta primers went into the PCR. Clones were sequenced by immunoSEQ multiplex PCR, and TCRdb holds only the in-frame ones, with some missing. The table lists over 100,000 clones, about two thirds of them singletons. Sequencing used PBMCs. The receptors derive from a woman aged 40-49 years in good health and CMV-seronegative.

The rearrangement links TRBV7-3 to TRBJ2-3, with a tentative D call TRBD2 (6 bases). This CDR3 contains 13 residues. V gave up 5 bases and J gave up 2 bases, with 8 bases separating them. Germline CDR1 SGHTA, CDR2 FQGTGA. CDR3 in amino acids: CASSRDFTDTQYF. The DNA of the CDR3 is TGTGCCAGCAGCCGGGACTTCACAGATACGCAGTATTTT. The variable domain in full, completed from reference TRBV7-3 and TRBJ2-3, reads GAGVSQTPSNKVTEKGKYVELRCDPISGHTALYWYRQSLGQGPEFLIYFQGTGAADDSGLPNDRFFAVRPEGSVSTLKIQRTERGDSAVYLCASSRDFTDTQYFGPGTRLTVL.

Only one count was recorded for this clone. The chain couples TRBV9 to TRBJ1-1; TRBD1 is a possible D gene (5 bases). Germline assignment: CDR1 SGDLS and CDR2 YYNGEE. This CDR3 has 19 residues. Trimming pared 0 bases from V and 5 bases from J, leaving 26 bases between. CDR3 DNA sequence: TGTGCCAGCAGCGTAGCTCAAACCGGGGCACCGCAGGGAGGAACTGAAGCTTTCTTT. Its protein product is CASSVAQTGAPQGGTEAFF.

The CDR3 DNA reads as TGTGCCAGTAATAGGGGAACAGGGATCAACTCTGGGGCCAACGTCCTGACTTTC. It encodes CASNRGTGINSGANVLTF. This rearrangement joins TRBV19 to TRBJ2-6, with D possibly TRBD1 on 6 matching bases. The CDR3 runs to 18 residues. V lost 7 bases, J lost 0 bases, and 19 bases lay in between. Germline CDR1 reads LNHDA; CDR2 reads SQIVND (reference sequence).

V and J are TRBV5-1 and TRBJ2-6; TRBD1 agrees at 7 bases. The CDR3 has 18 residues. V dropped 4 bases and J dropped 0; count of bases not matched to a gene: 10. In germline, CDR1 is SGHRS, CDR2 YFSETQ. DNA of the CDR3: TGCGCCAGCAGCGCCACAGGGGCTCCTTACTCTGGGGCCAACGTCCTGACTTTC. Its translation is CASSATGAPYSGANVLTF.

The chain links TRBV9 to TRBJ1-6, with D maybe TRBD1 (5 bases). V lost 2 bases and J lost 9, with 12 bases in between. Germline CDR1 and CDR2: SGDLS and YYNGEE. The CDR3 sequence is 14 residues long. CDR3 DNA: TGTGCCAGCAGCGTCCCAGGGTTTGGTTCACCCCTCCACTTT. This translates into CASSVPGFGSPLHF.

The chain joins TRBV4-1 to TRBJ1-2; 8 bases align to TRBD1. V dropped 1 base and J dropped 0; count of bases not matched to a gene: 7. CDR1 MGHRA and CDR2 YSYEKL come from the germline V gene. This CDR3 contains 17 residues. CDR3 residues: CASSQAQGAPANYGYTF. CDR3 DNA: TGCGCCAGCAGCCAAGCGCAGGGGGCCCCGGCTAACTATGGCTACACCTTC.

This chain links TRBV11-1 with TRBJ2-1, with D perhaps matching TRBD2 (6 bases). Between the trimmed V and J ends, which lost 3 bases and 6 bases, there was a span of 9 bases. Germline values: CDR1 SGHAT, CDR2 FQDESV (reference sequence). The CDR3 loop spans 13 amino acids. CDR3 in amino acids: CASSFGRSNEQFF. The DNA of the CDR3 is TGTGCCAGCAGCTTTGGGAGGTCCAATGAGCAGTTCTTC.